These 14 T cell receptor beta chains were sequenced from one sample in a study of cytomegalovirus exposure and HLA in healthy donors. Vbeta (60) and Jbeta (13) primers were used in the PCR. TCRdb's copy holds only in-frame clones and misses some; the assay was immunoSEQ multiplex PCR. The data hold under 200,000 clones, with less than 90% observed a single time. The source material was PBMCs. All receptors derive from a woman aged 18-30 years in good health and CMV-seronegative.

The chain has TRBV6-1 and TRBJ2-7, with D maybe TRBD2 (6 bases). The CDR3 spans 16 residues. V lost 1 base and J lost 3, with 16 bases in between. The germline gives CDR1 MNHNS, CDR2 SASEGT. The CDR3 here is CASSEGRVGSFYEQYF. DNA of the CDR3: TGTGCCAGCAGTGAAGGGAGGGTTGGGTCCTTCTACGAGCAGTACTTC.

The chain links TRBV6-5 to TRBJ1-6; D possibly corresponds to TRBD1 (5 bases). Between the trimmed V and J ends, which lost 7 bases and 8 bases, there was a span of 15 bases. Looked up from germline, CDR1 is MNHEY and CDR2 is SVGAGI. This CDR3 spans 14 amino acids. CDR3 protein: CASTRWGADSPLHF. CDR3 nucleotides: TGTGCCAGCACGAGGTGGGGCGCGGATTCACCCCTCCACTTT.

This clone occurred once. The genes are TRBV10-3 and TRBJ2-3; TRBD1 matches 10 bases. V was pared by 4 bases and J by 3 bases, with 7 bases of the junction left unmatched. Germline CDR1 reads ENHRY; CDR2 reads SYGVKD. This CDR3 has 16 amino acids. The CDR3 protein is CAISVGTGERTDTQYF. The CDR3 DNA is TGTGCCATCAGTGTAGGGACAGGGGAAAGGACAGATACGCAGTATTTT.

The V call is TRBV25-1, the J call TRBJ2-6, with 8 bases lining up with TRBD1. In germline, CDR1 is MGHDK, CDR2 SYGVNS. J was trimmed by 2 bases and V by 7 bases; bases with no gene match: 10. This CDR3 is 17 amino acids long. This CDR3 is CASTAAGTGPGANVLTF. The CDR3 region has the DNA TGTGCCAGCACCGCCGCCGGGACAGGTCCTGGGGCCAACGTCCTGACTTTC.

The rearrangement joins TRBV18 to TRBJ1-5, with no clear D. The CDR3 contains 16 residues. Trimming removed 6 bases at V and 0 bases at J, with 15 bases between. The germline gives CDR1 KGHSH, CDR2 LQKENI. DNA of the CDR3: TGTGCCAGCTCGGCTGGAGGGCCTTATAGCAATCAGCCCCAGCATTTT. Encoded protein: CASSAGGPYSNQPQHF.

The CDR3 DNA is TGTGCCAGTAGTGCCCGCCCCGCGGGGAACTGGGAAGATACGCAGTATTTT. As protein: CASSARPAGNWEDTQYF. This chain uses TRBV19 with TRBJ2-3; D may be TRBD2 (6 bases). Trimming removed 5 bases at V and 5 bases at J, with 23 bases between. The CDR3 contains 17 residues. CDR1 and CDR2 from the germline V gene are LNHDA and SQIVND (reference sequence).

This chain links TRBV11-1 with TRBJ2-1, with 8 bases lining up with TRBD1. Germline loops: CDR1 SGHAT, CDR2 FQDESV (reference sequence). The CDR3 covers 15 residues. V shed 3 bases, J shed 2 bases, and the junction held 3 bases outside the gene matches. The CDR3 bases are TGTGCCAGCAGCTTCGGGACAGGTACCTACAATGAGCAGTTCTTC. Translating gives CASSFGTGTYNEQFF.

The rearrangement joins TRBV7-6 to TRBJ2-7; D is unclear. Germline V gene data show CDR1 as SGHVS and CDR2 as FNYEAQ. The CDR3 length is 13 residues. Trimming stripped 1 base from V and 4 bases from J, with 8 bases between. CDR3 sequence reads: CASSLDVRYEQYF. CDR3 coding DNA: TGTGCCAGCAGCTTAGATGTCAGATACGAGCAGTACTTC.

The chain employs TRBV5-6 and TRBJ2-5; D may be TRBD1 (5 bases). Deletions cut 0 bases from V and 2 bases from J, with 8 bases between. Germline V gene lookup returns CDR1 SGHDT and CDR2 YYEEEE. This CDR3 spans 14 amino acids. CDR3 residues: CASSLGQIQETQYF. The CDR3 DNA reads TGTGCCAGCAGCTTGGGACAGATTCAAGAGACCCAGTACTTC. Combining the CDR3 with reference TRBV5-6 and TRBJ2-5 gives the whole variable domain DAGVTQSPTHLIKTRGQQVTLRCSPKSGHDTVSWYQQALGQGPQFIFQYYEEEERQRGNFPDRFSGHQFPNYSSELNVNALLLGDSALYLCASSLGQIQETQYFGPGTRLLVL.

The genes are TRBV2 and TRBJ1-3, with 9 nucleotides matching TRBD1. This CDR3 is built from 15 residues. The junction had 3 bases not matched to a gene; V was cut back by 2 bases and J by 4 bases. The germline V gene encodes CDR1 SNHLY and CDR2 FYNNEI. The CDR3 region has the DNA TGTGCCAGCAGTGAACACAGGGGGCCCGGAAACACCATATATTTT. It codes for CASSEHRGPGNTIYF.

The rearrangement joins TRBV4-1 to TRBJ1-5; no clear D. The CDR3 contains 15 residues. V was shortened by 0 bases and J by 4 bases, with 10 bases between the two germline ends. Germline-derived CDR1 and CDR2 are MGHRA and YSYEKL. This CDR3 is CASSQEWPGNQPQHF. Here the CDR3 DNA reads TGCGCCAGCAGCCAAGAGTGGCCGGGAAATCAGCCCCAGCATTTT.

V and J are TRBV7-6 and TRBJ1-1, with D possibly being TRBD1 (6 bases). This CDR3 comprises 14 residues. Trimming left V 5 bases short and J 1 base short, with 11 bases between. Germline CDR1 and CDR2: SGHVS and FNYEAQ. The CDR3 DNA follows: TGTGCCAGCAGCCCCGCGGGGGCGAACACTGAAGCTTTCTTT. As protein: CASSPAGANTEAFF.

The chain uses TRBV4-1 and TRBJ2-7, with TRBD2 as a possible D gene (6 bases). This CDR3 region has 16 residues. V lost 2 bases to trimming and J lost 7 bases, with 21 bases between them. CDR1 is MGHRA and CDR2 is YSYEKL in the germline V gene. CDR3 sequence: CASSQIGRSPGGEQYF. CDR3 in DNA: TGCGCCAGCAGCCAAATCGGGAGAAGTCCCGGGGGAGAGCAGTACTTC.

The chain couples TRBV14 to TRBJ2-5; perhaps TRBD1 as D (6 bases). V was pared by 1 base and J by 1 base, with 7 bases between. Germline loops: CDR1 SGHDN, CDR2 FVKESK. The CDR3 runs 14 residues. The chain's CDR3 is CASSQGGGQETQYF. The DNA for the CDR3 is TGTGCCAGCAGCCAAGGAGGGGGCCAAGAGACCCAGTACTTC.